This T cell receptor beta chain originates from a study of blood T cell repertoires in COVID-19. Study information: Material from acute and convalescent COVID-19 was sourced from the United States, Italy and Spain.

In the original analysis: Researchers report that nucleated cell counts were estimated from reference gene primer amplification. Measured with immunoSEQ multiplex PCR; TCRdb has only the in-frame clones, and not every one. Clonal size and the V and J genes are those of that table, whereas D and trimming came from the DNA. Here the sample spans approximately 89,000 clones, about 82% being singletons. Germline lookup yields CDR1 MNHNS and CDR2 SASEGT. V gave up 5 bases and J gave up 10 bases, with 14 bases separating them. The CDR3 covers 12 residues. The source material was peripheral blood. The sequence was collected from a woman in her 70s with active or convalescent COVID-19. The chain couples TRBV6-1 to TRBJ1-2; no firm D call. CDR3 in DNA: TGTGCCAGCAGTTATCACCTATATCCCTACACCTTC. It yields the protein CASSYHLYPYTF.